Listed below are T cell receptor beta chains from one sample, sequenced in a study of cytomegalovirus exposure and HLA in healthy donors. Data came from immunoSEQ multiplex PCR; TCRdb stores just in-frame clones and leaves some out. The table has over 200,000 clones, around 89% seen once. Sequencing used PBMCs. These receptors came from a woman aged 18-29 years in good health and CMV-seronegative. Each CDR3 is given with its conserved first and last residue.

j_call: TRBJ2-5
v_call: TRBV5-4
cdr3_aa: CASSDSGTPGPETQYF

j_call: TRBJ1-3
v_call: TRBV30
cdr3_aa: CAWTGGTGNTIYF

j_call: TRBJ1-4
v_call: TRBV4-1
cdr3_aa: CASSRGPGTTNEKLFF

j_call: TRBJ1-2
v_call: TRBV5-1
cdr3_aa: CASSLITGDYGYTF

j_call: TRBJ1-2
v_call: TRBV6-5
cdr3_aa: CASSYSTQGGYGYTF

j_call: TRBJ2-1
v_call: TRBV28
cdr3_aa: CASSNPAWGGEQFF

j_call: TRBJ1-1
v_call: TRBV4-1
cdr3_aa: CASSHLTRDRDTEAFF

j_call: TRBJ1-5
v_call: TRBV28
cdr3_aa: CASSLVQGNQPQHF

j_call: TRBJ2-7
v_call: TRBV6-6
cdr3_aa: CASREQVYEQYF

j_call: TRBJ1-1
v_call: TRBV27
cdr3_aa: CASSLRSGGITEAFF

j_call: TRBJ2-5
v_call: TRBV11-2
cdr3_aa: CASSYYRDGETQYF

j_call: TRBJ1-5
v_call: TRBV28
cdr3_aa: CASSLPRGLNQPQHF

j_call: TRBJ1-2
v_call: TRBV5-1
cdr3_aa: CASSARREAYGYTF

j_call: TRBJ1-2
v_call: TRBV5-6
cdr3_aa: CASSLSRGNYGYTF

j_call: TRBJ1-6
v_call: TRBV7-9
cdr3_aa: CASSLFQGSYNSPLHF

j_call: TRBJ1-1
v_call: TRBV4-3
cdr3_aa: CASSQDPGTGGPEAEAFF

j_call: TRBJ2-5
v_call: TRBV19
cdr3_aa: CASTSSETQYF

j_call: TRBJ2-1
v_call: TRBV5-6
cdr3_aa: CASSLLPGQGNNEQFF

j_call: TRBJ2-2
v_call: TRBV6-1
cdr3_aa: CASSEGQGAPGELFF

j_call: TRBJ2-2
v_call: TRBV5-1
cdr3_aa: CASSFRDRNTGELFF

j_call: TRBJ2-3
v_call: TRBV9
cdr3_aa: CASSVGSGGGPDTQYF

j_call: TRBJ1-4
v_call: TRBV7-2
cdr3_aa: CASSLAGRQGEKLFF

j_call: TRBJ1-5
v_call: TRBV19
cdr3_aa: CASSIFPQPQHF

j_call: TRBJ1-6
v_call: TRBV5-1
cdr3_aa: CASSLVVLASYNSPLHF

j_call: TRBJ1-5
v_call: TRBV2
cdr3_aa: CASRETGIYSNQPQHF

j_call: TRBJ1-1
v_call: TRBV29-1
cdr3_aa: CSVGGQGNLNTEAFF

j_call: TRBJ1-5
v_call: TRBV2
cdr3_aa: CASRETGYGNQPQHF

j_call: TRBJ2-1
v_call: TRBV7-8
cdr3_aa: CASSLRSARFYNEQFF

j_call: TRBJ1-5
v_call: TRBV4-1
cdr3_aa: CASSQDWGLGNQPQHF

j_call: TRBJ2-7
v_call: TRBV5-6
cdr3_aa: CASSTGGYEQYF

j_call: TRBJ1-2
v_call: TRBV6-5
cdr3_aa: CASRRTGAGYTF

j_call: TRBJ1-5
v_call: TRBV11-2
cdr3_aa: CASSPWGGNQPQHF

j_call: TRBJ1-3
v_call: TRBV11-2
cdr3_aa: CASSAGAGNTIYF